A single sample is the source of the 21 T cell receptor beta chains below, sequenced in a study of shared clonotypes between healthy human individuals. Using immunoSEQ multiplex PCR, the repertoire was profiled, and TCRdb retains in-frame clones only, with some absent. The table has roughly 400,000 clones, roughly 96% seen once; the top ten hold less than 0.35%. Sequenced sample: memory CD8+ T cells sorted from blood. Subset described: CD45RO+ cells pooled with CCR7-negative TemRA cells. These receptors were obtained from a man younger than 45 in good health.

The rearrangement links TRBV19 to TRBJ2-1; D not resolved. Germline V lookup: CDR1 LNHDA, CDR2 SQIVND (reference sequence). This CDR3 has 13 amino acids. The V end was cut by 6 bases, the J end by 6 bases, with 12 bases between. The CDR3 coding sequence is TGTGCCAGTAGCCCCCGGGTTCCCAATGAGCAGTTCTTC. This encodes CASSPRVPNEQFF.

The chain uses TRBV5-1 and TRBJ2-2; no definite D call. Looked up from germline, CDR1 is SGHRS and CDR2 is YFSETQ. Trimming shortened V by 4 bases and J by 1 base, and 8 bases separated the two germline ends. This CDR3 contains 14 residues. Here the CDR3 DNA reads TGCGCCAGCAGCGTTGTCTTGAACACCGGGGAGCTGTTTTTT. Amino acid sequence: CASSVVLNTGELFF.

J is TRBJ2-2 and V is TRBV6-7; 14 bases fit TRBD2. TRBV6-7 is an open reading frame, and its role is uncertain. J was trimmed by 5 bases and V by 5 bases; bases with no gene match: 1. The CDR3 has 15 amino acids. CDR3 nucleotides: TGTGCCAGCAGTGGGACTAGCGGGAGAACCGGGGAGCTGTTTTTT. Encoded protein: CASSGTSGRTGELFF.

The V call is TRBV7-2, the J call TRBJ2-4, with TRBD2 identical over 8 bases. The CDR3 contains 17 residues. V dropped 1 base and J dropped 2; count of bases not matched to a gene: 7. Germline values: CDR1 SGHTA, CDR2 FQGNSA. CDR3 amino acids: CASSLDPGGRPKNIQYF. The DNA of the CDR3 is TGTGCCAGCAGCTTAGACCCCGGCGGGAGGCCCAAAAACATTCAGTACTTC.

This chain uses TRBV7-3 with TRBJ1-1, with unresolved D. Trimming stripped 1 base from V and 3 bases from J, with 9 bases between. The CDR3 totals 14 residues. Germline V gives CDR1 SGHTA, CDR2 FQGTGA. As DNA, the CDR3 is TGTGCCAGCAGCTTAATTATACCGGACACTGAAGCTTTCTTT. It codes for CASSLIIPDTEAFF.

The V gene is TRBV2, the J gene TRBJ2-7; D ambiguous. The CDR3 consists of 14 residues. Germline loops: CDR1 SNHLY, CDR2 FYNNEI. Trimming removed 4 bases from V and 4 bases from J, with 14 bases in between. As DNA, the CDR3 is TGTGCCAGCAGTGGGGTAGTTTTGATTTACGAGCAGTACTTC. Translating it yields CASSGVVLIYEQYF.

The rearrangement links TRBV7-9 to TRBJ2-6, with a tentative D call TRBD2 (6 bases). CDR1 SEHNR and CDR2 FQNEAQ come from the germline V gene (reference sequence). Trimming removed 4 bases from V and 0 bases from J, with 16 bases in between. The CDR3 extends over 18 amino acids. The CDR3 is CASSYWRGDLSGANVLTF. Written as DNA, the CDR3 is TGTGCCAGCAGCTACTGGCGGGGTGACCTCTCTGGGGCCAACGTCCTGACTTTC.

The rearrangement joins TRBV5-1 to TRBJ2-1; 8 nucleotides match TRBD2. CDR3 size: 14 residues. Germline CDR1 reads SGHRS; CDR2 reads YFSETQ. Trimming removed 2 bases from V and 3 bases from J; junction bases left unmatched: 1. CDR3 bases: TGCGCCAGCAGCTTCGGGGGGGACTACAATGAGCAGTTCTTC. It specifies CASSFGGDYNEQFF.

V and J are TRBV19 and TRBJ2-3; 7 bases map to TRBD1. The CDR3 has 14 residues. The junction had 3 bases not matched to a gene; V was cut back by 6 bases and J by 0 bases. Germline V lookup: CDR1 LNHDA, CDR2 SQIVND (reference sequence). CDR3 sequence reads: CASRKGASTDTQYF. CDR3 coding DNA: TGTGCCAGTAGGAAGGGGGCTAGCACAGATACGCAGTATTTT.

The CDR3 here is CASGRTSGSIFAGELFF. CDR3 in DNA: TGTGCCAGCGGCCGGACTAGCGGGAGTATTTTCGCCGGGGAGCTGTTTTTT. The chain couples TRBV11-2 to TRBJ2-2; 13 nucleotides agree with TRBD2. The CDR3 loop spans 17 amino acids. V gave up 8 bases and J gave up 6 bases; unmatched junction bases: 12. Germline values: CDR1 SGHAT, CDR2 FQNNGV.

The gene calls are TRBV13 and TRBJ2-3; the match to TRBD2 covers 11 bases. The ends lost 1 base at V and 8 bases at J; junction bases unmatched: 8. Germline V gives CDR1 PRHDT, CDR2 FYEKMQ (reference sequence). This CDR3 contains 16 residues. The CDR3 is CASSLVRLAGRGTQYF. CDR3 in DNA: TGTGCCAGCAGCTTAGTCCGACTAGCGGGAAGGGGTACGCAGTATTTT.

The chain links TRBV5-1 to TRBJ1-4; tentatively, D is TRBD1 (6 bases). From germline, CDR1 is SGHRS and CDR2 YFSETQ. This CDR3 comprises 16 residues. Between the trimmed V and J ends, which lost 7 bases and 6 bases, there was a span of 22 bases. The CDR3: CASRRKGGSSDEKLFF. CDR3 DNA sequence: TGCGCCAGCCGCCGTAAGGGGGGATCAAGTGATGAAAAACTGTTTTTT.

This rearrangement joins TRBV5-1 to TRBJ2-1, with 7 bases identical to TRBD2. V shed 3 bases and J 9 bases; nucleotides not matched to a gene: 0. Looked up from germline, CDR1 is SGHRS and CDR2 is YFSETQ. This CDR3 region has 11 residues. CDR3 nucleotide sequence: TGCGCCAGCAGCTGGGGGGGTGAGCAGTTCTTC. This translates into CASSWGGEQFF.

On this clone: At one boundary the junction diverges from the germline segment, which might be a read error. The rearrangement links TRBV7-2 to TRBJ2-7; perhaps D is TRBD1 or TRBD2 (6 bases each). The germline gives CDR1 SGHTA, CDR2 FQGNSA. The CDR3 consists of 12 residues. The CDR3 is CASSLGGATLDF. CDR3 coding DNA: TGTGCCAGCAGCTTAGGGGGGGCAACTTTGGACTTC.

The CDR3 coding sequence is TGTGCCAGCTCACCCATGTGGTACGAGCAGTACTTC. It specifies CASSPMWYEQYF. The V call is TRBV18, the J call TRBJ2-7; no clear D gene. Trimming took 3 bases from V and 4 from J, leaving 7 bases between them. The CDR3 length is 12 residues. CDR1 is KGHSH, CDR2 LQKENI, per germline.

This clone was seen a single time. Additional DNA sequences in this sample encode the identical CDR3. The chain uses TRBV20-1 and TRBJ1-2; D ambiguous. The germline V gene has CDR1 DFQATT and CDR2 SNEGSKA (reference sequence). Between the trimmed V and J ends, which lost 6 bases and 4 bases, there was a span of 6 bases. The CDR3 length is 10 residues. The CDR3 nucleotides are TGCAGTGCAAGGAGCTATGGCTACACCTTC. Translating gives CSARSYGYTF.

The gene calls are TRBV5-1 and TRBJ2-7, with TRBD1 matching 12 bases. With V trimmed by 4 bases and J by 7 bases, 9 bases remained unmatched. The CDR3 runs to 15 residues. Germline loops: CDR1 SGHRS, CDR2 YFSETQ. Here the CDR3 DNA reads TGCGCCAGCAGCGCGGTGGGGACAGGGGGCGATGAGCAGTACTTC. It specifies CASSAVGTGGDEQYF.

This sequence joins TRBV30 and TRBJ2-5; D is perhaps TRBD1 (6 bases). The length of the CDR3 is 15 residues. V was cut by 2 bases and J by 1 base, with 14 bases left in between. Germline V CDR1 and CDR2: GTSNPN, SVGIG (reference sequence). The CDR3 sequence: CAWSPPGQFQETQYF. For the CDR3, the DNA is TGTGCCTGGAGTCCTCCCGGACAGTTCCAAGAGACCCAGTACTTC. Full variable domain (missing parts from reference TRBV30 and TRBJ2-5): SQTIHQWPATLVQPVGSPLSLECTVEGTSNPNLYWYRQAAGRGLQLLFYSVGIGQISSEVPQNLSASRPQDRQFILSSKKLLLSDSGFYLCAWSPPGQFQETQYFGPGTRLLVL.

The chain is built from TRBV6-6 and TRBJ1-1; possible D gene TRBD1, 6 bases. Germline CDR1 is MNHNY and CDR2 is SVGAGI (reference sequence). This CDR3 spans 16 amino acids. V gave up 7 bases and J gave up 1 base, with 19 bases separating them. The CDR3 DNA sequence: TGTGCCAGCAACTCGGCGGGGGCCAACAGGAACACTGAAGCTTTCTTT. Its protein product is CASNSAGANRNTEAFF.

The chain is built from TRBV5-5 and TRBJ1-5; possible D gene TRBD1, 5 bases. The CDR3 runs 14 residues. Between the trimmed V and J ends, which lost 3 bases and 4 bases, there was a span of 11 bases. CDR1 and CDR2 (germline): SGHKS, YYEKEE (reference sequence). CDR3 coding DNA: TGTGCCAGCAGCTCGGGACTGAAGAATCAGCCCCAGCATTTT. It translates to CASSSGLKNQPQHF.

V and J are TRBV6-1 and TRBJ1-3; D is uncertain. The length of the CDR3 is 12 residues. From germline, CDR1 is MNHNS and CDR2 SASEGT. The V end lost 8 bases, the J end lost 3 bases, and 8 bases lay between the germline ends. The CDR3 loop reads CASQGYGNTIYF. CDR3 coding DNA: TGTGCCAGCCAAGGATATGGAAACACCATATATTTT.